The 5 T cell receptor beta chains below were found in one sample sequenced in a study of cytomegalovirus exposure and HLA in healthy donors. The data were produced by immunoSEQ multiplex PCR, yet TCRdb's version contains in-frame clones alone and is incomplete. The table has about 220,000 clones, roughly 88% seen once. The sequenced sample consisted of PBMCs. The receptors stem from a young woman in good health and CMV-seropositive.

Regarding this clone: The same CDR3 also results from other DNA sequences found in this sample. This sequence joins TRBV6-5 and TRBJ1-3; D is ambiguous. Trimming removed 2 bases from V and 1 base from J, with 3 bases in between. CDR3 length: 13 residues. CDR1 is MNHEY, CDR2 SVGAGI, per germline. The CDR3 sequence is CASSYDSGNTIYF. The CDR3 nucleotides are TGTGCCAGCAGTTACGATTCTGGAAACACCATATATTTT.

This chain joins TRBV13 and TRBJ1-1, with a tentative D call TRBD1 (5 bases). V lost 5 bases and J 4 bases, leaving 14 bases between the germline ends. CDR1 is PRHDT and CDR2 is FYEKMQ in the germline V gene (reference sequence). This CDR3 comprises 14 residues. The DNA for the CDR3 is TGTGCCAGCAGCCCCCGACAGAGGGGCACTGAAGCTTTCTTT. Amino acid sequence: CASSPRQRGTEAFF. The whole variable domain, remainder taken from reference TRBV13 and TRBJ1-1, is AAGVIQSPRHLIKEKRETATLKCYPIPRHDTVYWYQQGPGQDPQFLISFYEKMQSDKGSIPDRFSAQQFSDYHSELNMSSLELGDSALYFCASSPRQRGTEAFFGQGTRLTVV.

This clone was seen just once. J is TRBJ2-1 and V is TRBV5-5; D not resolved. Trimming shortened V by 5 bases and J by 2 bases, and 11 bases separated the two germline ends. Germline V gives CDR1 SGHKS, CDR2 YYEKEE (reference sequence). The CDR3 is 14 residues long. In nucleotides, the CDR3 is TGTGCCAGCAGTCTCGGGTCGGCCTACAATGAGCAGTTCTTC. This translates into CASSLGSAYNEQFF. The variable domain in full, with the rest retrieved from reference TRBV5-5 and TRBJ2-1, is DAGVTQSPTHLIKTRGQQVTLRCSPISGHKSVSWYQQVLGQGPQFIFQYYEKEERGRGNFPDRFSARQFPNYSSELNVNALLLGDSALYLCASSLGSAYNEQFFGPGTRLTVL.

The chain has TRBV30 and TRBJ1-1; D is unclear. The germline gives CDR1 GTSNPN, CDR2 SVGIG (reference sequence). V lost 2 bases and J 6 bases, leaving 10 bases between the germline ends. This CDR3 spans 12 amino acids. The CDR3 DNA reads TGTGCCTGGAGTCGCGGGCCGCCTGAAGCTTTCTTT. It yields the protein CAWSRGPPEAFF.

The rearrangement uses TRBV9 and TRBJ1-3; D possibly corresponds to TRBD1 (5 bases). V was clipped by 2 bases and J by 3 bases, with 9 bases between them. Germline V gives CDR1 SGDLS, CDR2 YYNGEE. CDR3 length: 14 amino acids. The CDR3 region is CASSVSGGGNTIYF. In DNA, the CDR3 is TGTGCCAGCAGCGTCTCCGGGGGTGGAAACACCATATATTTT.